Sequencing of this TCR beta chain was carried out in a study of OX40 agonist ivuxolimab in advanced cancers. Looking at the study overall: The costimulatory receptor OX40 (CD134) was targeted by ivuxolimab, a fully human IgG2 agonistic monoclonal antibody. Intravenous ivuxolimab was administered to patients every 2 weeks at six dose levels: 0.01, 0.1, 0.3, 1.5, 3 and 10 mg/kg. Of the roughly 51 patients in dose escalation, 19 had hepatocellular carcinoma, some 15 had melanoma, 9 had renal cell carcinoma and 9 had head and neck cancer. The dose-escalation cohort was about 83% male with a mean age of about 60 years, ranging from roughly 23 to 79. Patients were allowed to have had prior anti-PD-1, anti-PD-L1 or anti-CTLA-4 therapy, and around 37% of the dose-escalation patients had previously received checkpoint inhibitors. Partial responses occurred in three dose-escalation patients, of whom one had hepatocellular carcinoma and two had cutaneous melanoma. The point of sequencing TCRbeta in the periphery was to test whether ivuxolimab changed TCR sequence diversity and drove clonal T-cell expansion. The paper covers the monotherapy dose-escalation part of the phase I ivuxolimab trial, which included N of about 50 patients. The paper's findings and limits, for the study overall: After ivuxolimab, more expanded clones were found on average in CD8+ T cells than in CD4+ T cells. At doses of 0.1 to 3.0 mg/kg, clonal expansion of both CD4+ and CD8+ T cells in blood was seen between baseline and week 6. In the 0.1-3.0 mg/kg groups, partial responders had among the lowest normalized peripheral clonal expansion, particularly in CD8+ T cells. Low levels of normalized T-cell clonal expansion were also seen in some nonresponding patients. Antigen specificity was not determined for the clonally expanded peripheral T cells.

With respect to this clone: Its antigen is currently not known. No qualities accompany the bases; no much larger clone lies one base away.

The trial excluded patients who had a history of autoimmune disease or who were on systemic immunosuppression. Peripheral blood for TCR sequencing was collected from all dose cohorts at baseline, on cycle 4 day 1, and on cycle 7 day 1. The samples were taken from a phase I, first-in-human, multicenter, open-label dose-escalation trial of ivuxolimab. Adults with locally advanced or metastatic melanoma, renal cell, hepatocellular, or head and neck squamous cell carcinoma were enrolled in the trial. Before TCR sequencing, CD4+ T cells and CD8+ T cells from peripheral blood were sorted into separate populations. The germline V gene yields SGHTA for CDR1 and FQGNSA for CDR2. From its cysteine to its phenylalanine, the CDR3 spans 14 amino acids. The entry retains the CDR3 DNA only, 42 bases that are in frame from base 1. The V end loses 3 bases and the J end loses 5 bases, and a stretch of 11 bases separates them.

For sequencing of the TCRbeta CDR3 region, genomic DNA was extracted from the sorted cells. The immunoSEQ Assay was used for sequencing of TCRbeta CDR3 regions. In TCRdb, the immuneACCESS table is reduced to in-frame sequences with V and J assigned. These tables do not hold every clone; where another copy was compared, an unresolved V gene accounts for under half, and the others remain unexplained. The sample data list tens of thousands of clones, and roughly nine tenths of these were observed just once. 2% to 3% of the sample rests with the top ten. This clonotype was sampled from an adult with an advanced solid tumor such as melanoma, head and neck, liver or kidney cancer. Sequenced material: CD4+ or CD8+ T cells sorted from blood, taken in a trial of the OX40 agonist ivuxolimab. The receptor chain draws on TRBV7-2 and TRBJ1-5; TRBD1 might be the D gene, on 6 matching bases. The encoded CDR3 is CASSFGQFHQPQHF. Here is the DNA: TGTGCCAGCAGCTTCGGACAGTTCCATCAGCCCCAGCATTTT.